Listed below are T cell receptor beta chains from one sample, sequenced in a study of read filtering for tumor transcriptome and immune sequencing. MiXCR, applied by TCRdb to the reads, yields one record per CDR3 protein. This table has over 90,000 distinct CDR3 sequences, 20% to 25% appearing once. Sequencing used a population of CD138-negative cells sorted from bone marrow. The source of these receptors is a donor at least 40 years old with multiple myeloma. Each CDR3 is given with its conserved first and last residue. The order of the fields is J gene, D gene, clone size, V gene, CDR3 protein, CDR3 DNA. D genes are given only for firm matches. Clone sizes are given selectively: once, few, many, or a class where the clone is expanded.

TRBJ2-2	TRBD1	many	TRBV20-1	CSARARTGYYLTGELFF	TGCAGTGCTAGGGCCCGGACAGGGTATTACTTAACCGGGGAGCTGTTTTTT
TRBJ2-7	NA	many	TRBV4-1	CASSHRQGEQYF	TGCGCCAGCAGCCATAGGCAGGGCGAGCAGTACTTC
TRBJ1-6	NA	many	TRBV5-1	CASSLAENSPLHF	TGCGCCAGCAGCTTGGCCGAAAATTCACCCCTCCACTTT
TRBJ1-2	NA	many	TRBV28	CAVKGVANYGYTF	TGTGCCGTTAAGGGGGTCGCTAACTATGGCTACACCTTC
TRBJ2-5	NA	few	TRBV28	CASSSLYRAGETQYF	TGTGCCAGCAGTTCCCTCTACAGGGCCGGGGAGACCCAGTACTTC
TRBJ2-3	NA	NA	TRBV7-9	CASSRSRFSNTDTQYF	TGTGCCAGCAGCAGAAGCCGATTCTCCAACACAGATACGCAGTATTTT
TRBJ1-2	NA	many	TRBV28	CASSSDNYGYTF	TGTGCCAGCAGTTCTGATAACTATGGCTACACCTTC
TRBJ2-1	TRBD2	many	TRBV5-1	CASSQVAGPGARSNEQFF	TGCGCCAGCAGCCAAGTAGCGGGGCCCGGTGCTAGGAGCAATGAGCAGTTCTTC
TRBJ2-7	NA	many	TRBV12-3/TRBV12-4	CASSLGTYEQYF	TGTGCCAGCAGTCTCGGGACTTACGAGCAGTACTTC
TRBJ2-7	TRBD1	few	TRBV12-3/TRBV12-4	CASTQSGTAYEQYF	TGTGCCAGCACCCAGTCCGGGACAGCCTACGAGCAGTACTTC
TRBJ2-1	TRBD2	many	TRBV7-2	CASSLLAVNNEQFF	TGTGCCAGCAGCCTACTAGCGGTAAACAATGAGCAGTTCTTC
TRBJ2-5	NA	many	TRBV7-3	CASSRGAQETQYF	TGTGCCAGCAGCCGGGGGGCCCAAGAGACCCAGTACTTC
TRBJ2-2	NA	many	TRBV24-1	CATRGGSTGELFF	TGTGCCACCAGAGGCGGTAGCACCGGGGAGCTGTTTTTT
TRBJ1-5	TRBD1	NA	TRBV2	CASSGQGVTQHF	TGTGCCAGCAGTGGTCAGGGGGTAACCCAGCATTTT
TRBJ1-2	TRBD1	many	TRBV27	CASSLSTGTVNYGYTF	TGTGCCAGCAGTTTATCTACCGGGACAGTTAACTATGGCTACACCTTC
TRBJ1-1	TRBD1	many	TRBV18	CASSPTGTGIDAFF	TGTGCCAGCTCGCCTACCGGGACAGGAATTGATGCTTTCTTT
TRBJ2-5	TRBD2	NA	TRBV5-1	CASSSLAGDGETQYF	TGCGCCAGCAGCTCGTTAGCGGGGGACGGTGAGACCCAGTACTTC
TRBJ2-3	TRBD2	many	TRBV5-1	CASSFSGVTDTQYF	TGCGCCAGCAGCTTTAGCGGGGTTACAGATACGCAGTATTTT
TRBJ1-1	TRBD1	many	TRBV12-3/TRBV12-4	CASSSISGTGYNTEAFF	TGTGCCAGCAGTTCCATTAGTGGGACAGGGTATAACACTGAAGCTTTCTTT
TRBJ2-5	NA	many	TRBV18	CASSPRAGEFQETQYF	TGTGCCAGCTCACCTCGGGCAGGAGAGTTCCAAGAGACCCAGTACTTC
TRBJ2-7	TRBD2	few	TRBV29-1	CSVEGTSGGRTDEQYF	TGCAGCGTTGAAGGGACTAGCGGGGGTCGAACCGACGAGCAGTACTTC
TRBJ2-1	TRBD1	NA	TRBV2	CASVIDRGGDNEQFF	TGTGCCAGCGTTATAGACAGGGGGGGGGACAATGAGCAGTTCTTC
TRBJ1-5	NA	many	TRBV7-3	CASSLIPLGPQHF	TGTGCCAGCAGCTTAATTCCCCTCGGGCCCCAGCATTTT
TRBJ1-6	NA	few	TRBV24-1	CATSEQSSYNSPLHF	TGTGCCACCAGTGAACAGAGCTCCTATAATTCACCCCTCCACTTT
TRBJ2-7	NA	many	TRBV5-1	CASSLTTGINYEQYF	TGCGCCAGCAGCTTGACCACCGGGATAAACTACGAGCAGTACTTC
TRBJ1-1	NA	NA	TRBV20-1	CSASGGMNTEAFF	TGCAGTGCTAGCGGGGGGATGAACACTGAAGCTTTCTTT
TRBJ1-1	NA	many	TRBV5-1	CASSGPNTEAFF	TGCGCCAGCTCGGGGCCGAACACTGAAGCTTTCTTT
TRBJ2-7	NA	many	TRBV7-9	CASSGEKQYF	TGTGCCAGCAGCGGGGAAAAACAGTACTTC
TRBJ1-5	NA	NA	TRBV19	CASRSDQGLGNQPQHF	TGTGCCAGTAGAAGCGACCAGGGGCTAGGCAATCAGCCCCAGCATTTT
TRBJ2-5	NA	many	TRBV6-5	CASSYSGAEETQYF	TGTGCCAGCAGTTACTCAGGGGCAGAAGAGACCCAGTACTTC
TRBJ1-1	TRBD1	many	TRBV5-1	CASSLTGTGNTEAFF	TGCGCCAGCAGCTTGACCGGGACAGGGAACACTGAAGCTTTCTTT
TRBJ2-2	TRBD1	many	TRBV7-7	CASSPDRSGGELFF	TGTGCTAGCAGCCCGGACAGGTCGGGCGGGGAGCTGTTTTTT
TRBJ2-1	NA	many	TRBV4-2	CASSQNDAGNEQFF	TGTGCCAGCAGCCAAAATGATGCGGGAAATGAGCAGTTCTTC
TRBJ1-1	NA	many	TRBV29-1	CSAGGSGALGNMNTEAFF	TGCAGCGCCGGCGGGTCAGGGGCCTTAGGAAACATGAACACTGAAGCTTTCTTT
TRBJ2-5	TRBD2	many	TRBV20-1	CSASPSGRQETQYF	TGCAGTGCTAGTCCTAGCGGGAGGCAAGAGACCCAGTACTTC
TRBJ2-7	NA	many	TRBV5-8	CASSPRREQYF	TGTGCCAGCAGCCCTAGACGCGAGCAGTACTTC
TRBJ2-3	NA	many	TRBV20-1	CSALGPTDTQYF	TGCAGTGCTTTGGGACCCACAGATACGCAGTATTTT
TRBJ1-4	NA	many	TRBV27	CASRRVRENEKLFF	TGTGCCAGCAGAAGGGTAAGGGAGAATGAAAAACTGTTTTTT
TRBJ1-4	TRBD1	many	TRBV7-9	CASSSTRDSFYATNEKLFF	TGTGCCAGCAGCTCCACCCGGGACAGTTTTTATGCAACTAATGAAAAACTGTTTTTT
TRBJ2-7	TRBD1	many	TRBV5-6	CASSPDREYDEQYF	TGTGCCAGCAGCCCCGACAGGGAATACGACGAGCAGTACTTC
TRBJ1-5	TRBD1	few	TRBV12-3/TRBV12-4	CAGSARQGGNQPQHF	TGTGCCGGCAGTGCCAGACAGGGCGGCAATCAGCCCCAGCATTTT
TRBJ2-2	NA	NA	TRBV3-1	CASSQKVDGELFF	TGTGCCAGCAGCCAGAAAGTAGACGGGGAGCTGTTTTTT